These 5 T cell receptor beta chains came from one sample sequenced in a study of blood T cell repertoires in COVID-19. Produced via immunoSEQ multiplex PCR; TCRdb's table is partial and in-frame only. The sample shows more than 85,000 clones, around 81% of them seen only once. Sequenced sample: peripheral blood. Receptors were obtained from a man older than 75 with acute or convalescent COVID-19.

This sequence joins TRBV5-1 and TRBJ2-5; TRBD2 agrees at 7 bases. V trimming: 0 bases; J trimming: 4 bases; junction bases outside the gene matches: 3. The CDR3 runs to 14 residues. From germline, CDR1 is SGHRS and CDR2 YFSETQ. In nucleotides, the CDR3 is TGCGCCAGCAGCTTGGTAAGGGAGGGAGAGACCCAGTACTTC. This codes for CASSLVREGETQYF.

The CDR3 region has the DNA TGTGCCAGCTCACTACAGGGCGCCTCGAACACCGGGGAGCTGTTTTTT. It specifies CASSLQGASNTGELFF. The chain uses TRBV18 and TRBJ2-2; D possibly corresponds to TRBD1 (6 bases). The CDR3 sequence is 16 residues long. Deletions cut 4 bases from V and 0 bases from J, with 12 bases between. CDR1 KGHSH and CDR2 LQKENI come from the germline V gene.

The rearrangement joins TRBV30 to TRBJ1-5, with 8 positions matching TRBD1. V was clipped by 0 bases and J by 3 bases; unmatched bases: 1. The germline V gene encodes CDR1 GTSNPN and CDR2 SVGIG (reference sequence). The CDR3 sequence is 14 residues long. The CDR3 spells CAWSVGQANQPQHF. CDR3 nucleotide sequence: TGTGCCTGGAGTGTGGGACAGGCCAATCAGCCCCAGCATTTT. The entire variable domain, with the rest obtained from reference TRBV30 and TRBJ1-5, is as follows: SQTIHQWPATLVQPVGSPLSLECTVEGTSNPNLYWYRQAAGRGLQLLFYSVGIGQISSEVPQNLSASRPQDRQFILSSKKLLLSDSGFYLCAWSVGQANQPQHFGDGTRLSIL.

V is TRBV7-9 and J is TRBJ2-5; 7 bases align to TRBD2. The CDR3 contains 16 residues. Per germline, CDR1 SEHNR and CDR2 FQNEAQ (reference sequence). J gave up 1 base and V 5 bases, and 10 bases lay outside the gene matches. The CDR3 loop reads CASSPFLAGRQETQYF. In nucleotides, the CDR3 is TGTGCCAGCAGCCCCTTTTTAGCGGGCCGCCAAGAGACCCAGTACTTC. Using reference TRBV7-9 and TRBJ2-5 for the parts outside the CDR3, the full variable domain is DTGVSQNPRHKITKRGQNVTFRCDPISEHNRLYWYRQTLGQGPEFLTYFQNEAQLEKSRLLSDRFSAERPKGSFSTLEIQRTEQGDSAMYLCASSPFLAGRQETQYFGPGTRLLVL.

The chain uses TRBV4-3 and TRBJ1-2; D remains ambiguous. Germline V gene data show CDR1 as LGHNA and CDR2 as YSLEER. This CDR3 comprises 14 residues. V lost 0 bases, J lost 7 bases, and 12 bases lay in between. The CDR3 sequence: CASSQDLAGRGYTF. The DNA of the CDR3 is TGCGCCAGCAGCCAAGATCTGGCAGGTCGTGGCTACACCTTC.